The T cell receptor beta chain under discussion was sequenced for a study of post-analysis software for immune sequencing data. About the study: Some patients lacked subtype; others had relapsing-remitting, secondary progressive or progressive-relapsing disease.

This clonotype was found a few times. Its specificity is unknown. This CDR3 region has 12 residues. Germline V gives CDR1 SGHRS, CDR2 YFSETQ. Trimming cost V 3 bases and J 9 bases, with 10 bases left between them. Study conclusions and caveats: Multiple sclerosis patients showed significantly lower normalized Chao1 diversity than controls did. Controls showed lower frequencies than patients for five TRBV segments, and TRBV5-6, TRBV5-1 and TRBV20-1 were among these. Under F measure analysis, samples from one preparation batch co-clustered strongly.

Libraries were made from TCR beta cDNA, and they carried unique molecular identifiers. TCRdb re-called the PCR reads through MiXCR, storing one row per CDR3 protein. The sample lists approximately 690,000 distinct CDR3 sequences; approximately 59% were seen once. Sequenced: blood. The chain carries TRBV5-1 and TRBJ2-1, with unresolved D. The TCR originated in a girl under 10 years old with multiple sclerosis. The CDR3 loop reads CASSSTRSEQFF. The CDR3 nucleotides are TGCGCCAGCAGCTCTACAAGAAGTGAGCAGTTCTTC.